The clone carrying this T cell receptor beta chain was picked up a small number of times. What it binds is not known. This record comes from a study of blood T cells in healthy people across ages. Notes on the study in general: Roughly linear declines in TCR beta diversity per million T cells occurred with age.

For the second PCR, which ran for roughly 6 to 12 cycles, a sample-barcoded 5' primer and a J-beta primer mix were used. Every sample produced at least 2.5 million CDR3-containing paired-end reads. TCRdb reprocessed the 5' RACE reads via MiXCR and lists one record per CDR3 protein. This sample has under 2,000,000 distinct CDR3 sequences, with around 50% found just once. The sequence was obtained from a woman aged 40 to 50 in good health. Sequencing was carried out using blood.

The CDR3 DNA follows: TGCAGTGCCTTGCAGACGGACAGTTCACCCCTCCACTTT. Translating it yields CSALQTDSSPLHF. V and J are TRBV20-1 and TRBJ1-6, with TRBD1 as a possible D gene (6 bases). The germline CDR1 and CDR2 sequences are DFQATT and SNEGSKA (reference sequence). V lost 6 bases and J 9 bases, leaving 15 bases between the germline ends. This CDR3 is 13 amino acids long.